The rows below give T cell receptor beta chains drawn from one sample of a study of blood T cell repertoires in COVID-19. Produced via immunoSEQ multiplex PCR; TCRdb's table is partial and in-frame only. Of about 350,000 clones detected, about 90% appear once; the ten largest clones hold approximately 5%. The specimen was PBMCs or T cells enriched from blood (not recorded which). These receptors were collected from a woman aged 30 to 39 who had recovered from COVID-19. CDR3s include the opening cysteine and the closing phenylalanine or tryptophan. The D gene is left open where the match is weak.

CASSGGEGEQYF TRBV7-6 TRBD2 TRBJ2-7
CAWSLGQGNTEAFF TRBV30 TRBD1 TRBJ1-1
CASSLGGQSFTEAFF TRBV11-1 TRBD1 TRBJ1-1
CASSYSTGTGNKETQYF TRBV6-2/TRBV6-3 TRBD1 TRBJ2-5
CASSGGTSGGGTDTQYF TRBV7-9 TRBD2 TRBJ2-3
CASSPGSYEQYF TRBV12-3/TRBV12-4 - TRBJ2-7
CASSPQVSGNTIYF TRBV5-1 - TRBJ1-3
CAISESAGRPSGNTIYF TRBV10-3 - TRBJ1-3
CASRGGPADTQYF TRBV19 - TRBJ2-3
CSVAGLGGYGYTF TRBV29-1 - TRBJ1-2
CASNLSPPGTDTQYF TRBV28 - TRBJ2-3
CASSRQGLLSNQPQHF TRBV28 TRBD1 TRBJ1-5
CASSLAAGREFF TRBV11-2 TRBD2 TRBJ2-1
CASQPQFSIRGTNNSPLHF TRBV27 TRBD1 TRBJ1-6
CASIRERGGFHEQFF TRBV27 TRBD2 TRBJ2-1
CASSLAGRSQPQHF TRBV7-2 - TRBJ1-5
CASRKGFGTNSPLHF TRBV9 - TRBJ1-6
CASSLLAGVTDTQYF TRBV7-9 TRBD2 TRBJ2-3
CASSSDSYNEKLFF TRBV5-1 - TRBJ1-4
CASLPSGTGHTEAFF TRBV19 TRBD1 TRBJ1-1
CASSMAPGQSNQPQHF TRBV19 - TRBJ1-5
CASSKGTSGRTEAFF TRBV5-4 - TRBJ1-1
CASSRTASRGTEAFF TRBV4-3 - TRBJ1-1
CASSPDLWDTKNYGYTF TRBV5-1 - TRBJ1-2
CASSPAADNYGYTF TRBV7-2 - TRBJ1-2
CASSWRDRGNTIYF TRBV7-9 TRBD1 TRBJ1-3
CASSYPQGLFAPEKLFF TRBV6-2/TRBV6-3 - TRBJ1-4
CASSLTGRGSPLHF TRBV7-2 - TRBJ1-6
CASSFSIIDSNQPQHF TRBV28 - TRBJ1-5
CAWSVPGQGGNSPLHF TRBV30 TRBD1 TRBJ1-6
CATSREAPGNSPLHF TRBV15 - TRBJ1-6
CASTRGGPSPLHF TRBV12-3/TRBV12-4 - TRBJ1-6
CASSETGYQPQHF TRBV11-2 - TRBJ1-5
CASSEFGRSLYQETQYF TRBV10-2 - TRBJ2-5
CASSSRQGPQETQYF TRBV5-4 TRBD1 TRBJ2-5
CASSLILAGGYNEQFF TRBV7-8 TRBD2 TRBJ2-1
CASSLRDPPGVEQYF TRBV27 - TRBJ2-7
CASRVLTVNTEAFF TRBV4-1 - TRBJ1-1
CASTREGQIYINTEAFF TRBV2 TRBD1 TRBJ1-1
CASSPEGVPTEAFF TRBV6-4 - TRBJ1-1
CASSRQSHNTEAFF TRBV5-1 - TRBJ1-1